The entry below gives a single T cell receptor beta chain sequence along with its context. CDR1 and CDR2 from the germline V gene are MNHNY and SVGAGI (reference sequence). CDR3 length equals 14 residues. V was shortened by 4 bases and J by 3 bases, with 12 bases between the two germline ends. This sample was included in a study of blood T cell repertoires in COVID-19. The wider study: Whether acute or convalescent, the COVID-19 samples came from the United States, Italy and Spain. Sources were T cells, B-cell-depleted T cells, or PBMCs; the material itself was cDNA or gDNA.

In the original analysis: How many nucleated cells were present was estimated from reference gene primer amplification. Generated by immunoSEQ multiplex PCR, the TCRdb table keeps only in-frame clones and is missing some. V and J calls and clone size come straight from that table; D and trimming were deduced from the DNA. This table holds about 110,000 clones, about four fifths found once. This chain uses TRBV6-6 with TRBJ1-1; TRBD1 might be the D (6 bases). This sequence originates from a woman in her 70s with acute or convalescent COVID-19. Material: peripheral blood. CDR3 loop: CASSSGARDTEAFF. In nucleotides, the CDR3 is TGTGCCAGCAGTTCAGGGGCGCGGGACACTGAAGCTTTCTTT.